This is a list of T cell receptor beta chains from one sample in a study of blood T cell repertoires in COVID-19. Repertoires were generated with immunoSEQ multiplex PCR, while TCRdb's copy carries only in-frame clones and drops some. The sample lists about 39,000 clones; about 94% were seen once. The sample was peripheral blood. The source is a human donor with active COVID-19. The donor label of this sample is uncertain. Each CDR3 is given without its conserved first and last residue.

J gene,V gene,CDR3 protein
TRBJ2-3,TRBV27,ASSLSGGHTDTQY
TRBJ2-3,TRBV18,ASSPAFWEWDTDTQY
TRBJ1-1,TRBV19,ASSIDQGRNTEAF
TRBJ2-1,TRBV18,ASSPLTGSRNEQF
TRBJ1-4,TRBV11-2,ASSPRLNEKLF
TRBJ2-7,TRBV7-2,ASSLGSGRAGEQY
TRBJ1-2,TRBV18,ASTWDRASGYT
TRBJ1-5,TRBV19,ASSMGGVQGGNQPQH
TRBJ2-5,TRBV10-2,ASSNLVQGSETQY
TRBJ2-5,TRBV7-2,ASSLTRETQY
TRBJ2-7,TRBV3-1/TRBV3-2,ASSQASGPYEQY
TRBJ2-5,TRBV2,ASSGGLAGGPRQTQY
TRBJ2-1,TRBV4-3,ASSPASGPYNEQF
TRBJ2-1,TRBV10-3,AAATSRGGNEQF
TRBJ2-3,TRBV11-2,ASSPGTSGFWDTQY
TRBJ1-3,TRBV10-3,AIRASASGNTIY
TRBJ2-5,TRBV5-1,ASSPGTGFGSQETQY
TRBJ2-1,TRBV5-1,ASSLDVSSYNEQF
TRBJ1-3,TRBV11-3,ASSFGTGDTIY
TRBJ2-1,TRBV11-1,ASSLGTGGGNEQF
TRBJ1-2,TRBV5-4,ASSFMGRQTYGYT
TRBJ1-1,TRBV18,ASSTRGNTEAF